The 27 T cell receptor beta chains in this list originate from one sample, sequenced in a study of T cell changes during pregnancy in multiple sclerosis. Assay used: immunoSEQ multiplex PCR; TCRdb lists only in-frame clones, some missing. The top ten hold roughly 5% of the sample, which has tens of thousands of clones, under 95% seen once. Sequencing used peripheral blood, obtained in the first trimester of pregnancy. These receptors were collected from a female donor in good health, enrolled as a control in a pregnancy study.

This clone appeared once. The chain recombines TRBV19 with TRBJ2-2; 9 nucleotides align to TRBD1. Germline V gives CDR1 LNHDA, CDR2 SQIVND (reference sequence). The CDR3 consists of 15 residues. J was trimmed by 4 bases and V by 3 bases; bases with no gene match: 3. The DNA for the CDR3 is TGTGCCAGTAGTATTAGGACAGGGGCCACCGGGGAGCTGTTTTTT. Its translation: CASSIRTGATGELFF.

This clone was counted between two and nine times. The V gene is TRBV30, the J gene TRBJ1-1; 12 nucleotides match TRBD1. This CDR3 spans 14 amino acids. Germline V lookup: CDR1 GTSNPN, CDR2 SVGIG (reference sequence). Unmatched junction bases numbered 5, after V lost 5 bases and J lost 4 bases. The CDR3 nucleotides are TGTGCCTGGGTCCGGGACAGGGGGCCCACTGAAGCTTTCTTT. It specifies CAWVRDRGPTEAFF.

The V and J genes are TRBV18 and TRBJ2-7; 7 nucleotides align to TRBD1. The germline V gene encodes CDR1 KGHSH and CDR2 LQKENI. The CDR3 is 14 residues long. V lost 3 bases, J lost 0 bases, and 2 bases stayed unmatched. CDR3 bases: TGTGCCAGCTCACCCTCAGGGGGCTCCTACGAGCAGTACTTC. Protein: CASSPSGGSYEQYF.

The chain employs TRBV9 and TRBJ2-2, with 9 bases fitting TRBD2. The germline V gene has CDR1 SGDLS and CDR2 YYNGEE. V lost 0 bases and J lost 8; bases outside the gene matches: 8. The CDR3 has 16 residues. Here the CDR3 reads CASSVVPAGGGGELFF. In nucleotides, the CDR3 is TGTGCCAGCAGCGTAGTACCAGCGGGGGGCGGAGGGGAGCTGTTTTTT. The full variable domain, rest sourced from reference TRBV9 and TRBJ2-2, is DSGVTQTPKHLITATGQRVTLRCSPRSGDLSVYWYQQSLDQGLQFLIQYYNGEERAKGNILERFSAQQFPDLHSELNLSSLELGDSALYFCASSVVPAGGGGELFFGEGSRLTVL.

The V and J genes are TRBV6-5 and TRBJ1-5; D not resolved. CDR3 size: 13 residues. From germline, CDR1 is MNHEY and CDR2 SVGAGI. Trimming pared 1 base from V and 4 bases from J, leaving 5 bases between. The CDR3 DNA is TGTGCCAGCAGTTACTTCAGGAATCAGCCCCAGCATTTT. It yields the protein CASSYFRNQPQHF.

The chain has TRBV21-1 and TRBJ1-4; the table assigns TRBD1, which was not confirmed against the DNA. TRBV21-1 is flagged as a pseudogene. CDR3 length: 19 residues. CDR3 bases: TGTGCCAGCAGCAAAGCGCAGGGGGCGGCATTAGTGGTCTTTGAAAAACTGTTTTTT. The encoded protein is CASSKAQGAALVVFEKLFF.

This chain uses TRBV5-1 with TRBJ1-2, with TRBD1 identical over 7 bases. This CDR3 region has 16 residues. Germline V lookup: CDR1 SGHRS, CDR2 YFSETQ. V gave up 3 bases and J gave up 1 base; unmatched junction bases: 9. The chain's CDR3 is CASSSGPTGVNYGYTF. The DNA of the CDR3 is TGCGCCAGCAGCTCTGGACCCACAGGGGTTAACTATGGCTACACCTTC.

J is TRBJ2-1 and V is TRBV4-1; TRBD2 matches 13 bases. CDR1 and CDR2 from the germline V gene are MGHRA and YSYEKL. V gave up 0 bases and J gave up 6 bases; unmatched junction bases: 5. This CDR3 is 17 amino acids long. The CDR3 DNA is TGCGCCAGCAGCCAAGATAGTAGGACTAGCGGGGGCAATGAGCAGTTCTTC. Translated, it gives CASSQDSRTSGGNEQFF.

V gene TRBV7-9 combines with J gene TRBJ1-3; the match to TRBD1 covers 8 bases. The CDR3 has 16 residues. The J segment lost 0 bases and the V segment lost 5 bases, leaving 6 bases of the junction unmatched. CDR1 and CDR2 from the germline V gene are SEHNR and FQNEAQ (reference sequence). For the CDR3, the DNA is TGTGCCAGCAGCACGGACAGGGCGAGCTCTGGAAACACCATATATTTT. Translated: CASSTDRASSGNTIYF.

The chain links TRBV19 to TRBJ1-5; the D gene is possibly TRBD1 (5 bases). The CDR3 is made up of 15 amino acids. The V gene's germline CDR1 is LNHDA and CDR2 SQIVND (reference sequence). Trimming left V 5 bases short and J 0 bases short, with 11 bases between. In DNA, the CDR3 is TGTGCCAGTAGTCTTGGGGGGTATAGCAATCAGCCCCAGCATTTT. This gives the protein CASSLGGYSNQPQHF.

The gene calls are TRBV30 and TRBJ2-5; possible D gene TRBD2, 6 bases. V was cut by 3 bases and J by 5 bases, with 7 bases left in between. Germline V gene data show CDR1 as GTSNPN and CDR2 as SVGIG (reference sequence). The CDR3 is made up of 11 amino acids. The chain's CDR3 is CAWRGRETQYF. DNA for the CDR3: TGTGCCTGGAGGGGGAGGGAGACCCAGTACTTC.

The chain joins TRBV19 to TRBJ2-5, with 12 bases aligning to TRBD2. J lost 5 bases, V lost 1 base, and 5 bases had no gene match. In germline, CDR1 is LNHDA, CDR2 SQIVND (reference sequence). This CDR3 is 16 amino acids long. CDR3 bases: TGTGCCAGTAGTATAGCGCTAGCGGGGGGGTGGGAGACCCAGTACTTC. Translation gives CASSIALAGGWETQYF.

V and J are TRBV5-6 and TRBJ2-7; 10 positions agree with TRBD2. The germline CDR1 and CDR2 sequences are SGHDT and YYEEEE. V lost 1 base, J lost 7 bases, and 5 bases stayed unmatched. The CDR3 consists of 14 residues. The DNA for the CDR3 is TGTGCCAGCAGCTTGCCAGCGGGAGGGTGGGAGCAGTACTTC. Amino acids: CASSLPAGGWEQYF.

The V and J genes are TRBV5-3 and TRBJ2-1; D is undetermined. TRBV5-3 qualifies as an ORF whose function is uncertain. V lost 2 bases, J lost 2 bases, and 8 bases lay in between. The CDR3 extends over 14 amino acids. In DNA form, the CDR3 reads TGTGCCAGAAGCTTAGCGAAGCCCTACAATGAGCAGTTCTTC. It yields the protein CARSLAKPYNEQFF.

V usage is TRBV6-6 and J usage is TRBJ1-5; 7 bases map to TRBD1. Trimming cost V 5 bases and J 1 base; bases outside gene matches: 8. Germline CDR1 MNHNY, CDR2 SVGAGI (reference sequence). This CDR3 region has 16 residues. CDR3 residues: CASSNDRVGSNQPQHF. In DNA, the CDR3 is TGTGCCAGCAGTAACGACAGGGTAGGCAGCAATCAGCCCCAGCATTTT.

The chain combines TRBV2 with TRBJ1-1; D ambiguous. Trimming pared 3 bases from V and 8 bases from J, leaving 7 bases between. The V gene's germline CDR1 is SNHLY and CDR2 FYNNEI. The CDR3 covers 11 residues. CDR3 sequence (DNA): TGTGCCAGCAGTGAGTGGAGAGAAGCTTTCTTT. Translated, it gives CASSEWREAFF.

The gene calls are TRBV7-2 and TRBJ2-3; weak D call: TRBD2 (5 bases). The CDR3 is 15 residues long. Germline assignment: CDR1 SGHTA and CDR2 FQGNSA. Deletions cut 5 bases from V and 3 bases from J, with 15 bases between. CDR3 nucleotides: TGTGCCAGCAGCCGAGCGGCCAGATCAACAGATACGCAGTATTTT. This gives the protein CASSRAARSTDTQYF.

CDR3: CSVPDRIGNTIYF. The CDR3 DNA follows: TGCAGCGTGCCGGACAGAATCGGAAACACCATATATTTT. This sequence joins TRBV29-1 and TRBJ1-3, with D perhaps TRBD1 (6 bases). V was cut by 6 bases and J by 4 bases, with 13 bases left in between. The V gene's germline CDR1 is SQVTM and CDR2 ANQGSEA. This CDR3 has 13 residues.

J is TRBJ2-7 and V is TRBV9, with TRBD2 identical over 10 bases. CDR1 and CDR2 from the germline V gene are SGDLS and YYNGEE. This CDR3 comprises 14 residues. The J segment lost 7 bases and the V segment lost 4 bases, leaving 8 bases of the junction unmatched. Here the CDR3 DNA reads TGTGCCAGCAGCCCCCGAGCGGGAGGGGGTGAGCAGTACTTC. It yields the protein CASSPRAGGGEQYF.

This chain connects TRBV5-4 to TRBJ2-1, with 14 bases aligning to TRBD2. This CDR3 is 16 amino acids long. J lost 7 bases, V lost 0 bases, and 3 bases had no gene match. In germline, CDR1 is SGHNT, CDR2 YYREEE (reference sequence). CDR3 region: CASSLGLAGGQNEQFF. The DNA of the CDR3 is TGTGCCAGCAGCTTGGGACTAGCGGGAGGGCAAAATGAGCAGTTCTTC.

The V and J genes are TRBV7-6 and TRBJ2-6, with D possibly TRBD2 on 5 matching bases. Trimming left V 3 bases short and J 0 bases short, with 15 bases between. Germline V gives CDR1 SGHVS, CDR2 FNYEAQ. CDR3 size: 18 residues. Written as DNA, the CDR3 is TGTGCCAGCAGCTTGTTCGCCGGTGGGAGCTCTGGGGCCAACGTCCTGACTTTC. This translates into CASSLFAGGSSGANVLTF. The whole variable domain, filled in from reference TRBV7-6 and TRBJ2-6, reads GAGVSQSPRYKVTKRGQDVALRCDPISGHVSLYWYRQALGQGPEFLTYFNYEAQQDKSGLPNDRFSAERPEGSISTLTIQRTEQRDSAMYRCASSLFAGGSSGANVLTFGAGSRLTVL.

The gene calls are TRBV5-1 and TRBJ2-1; 7 bases map to TRBD2. Germline CDR1 reads SGHRS; CDR2 reads YFSETQ. CDR3 length equals 17 residues. After removal of 0 bases from V and 0 bases from J, the junction contained 6 bases not matched to a gene. The chain's CDR3 is CASSLASLAASYNEQFF. The CDR3 DNA sequence: TGCGCCAGCAGCTTGGCCTCCCTAGCGGCCTCCTACAATGAGCAGTTCTTC. Full variable domain (rest looked up from reference TRBV5-1 and TRBJ2-1): KAGVTQTPRYLIKTRGQQVTLSCSPISGHRSVSWYQQTPGQGLQFLFEYFSETQRNKGNFPGRFSGRQFSNSRSEMNVSTLELGDSALYLCASSLASLAASYNEQFFGPGTRLTVL.

The J gene is TRBJ2-7, the V gene TRBV12-5; TRBD1 agrees at 7 bases. V dropped 0 bases and J dropped 4; count of bases not matched to a gene: 3. The CDR3 covers 14 residues. The germline V gene has CDR1 LGHNT and CDR2 FRNRAP. The CDR3 nucleotides are TGTGCTAGTGGTTTGGTACGGGGACAGTACGAGCAGTACTTC. It is translated as CASGLVRGQYEQYF.

This chain connects TRBV11-2 to TRBJ2-1; possibly TRBD2 for D (6 bases). Trimming took 5 bases from V and 3 from J, leaving 17 bases between them. This CDR3 has 16 residues. Germline loops: CDR1 SGHAT, CDR2 FQNNGV. The CDR3 nucleotides read TGTGCCAGCAGCCCTATCAGCGGGTCGAACTACAATGAGCAGTTCTTC. It codes for CASSPISGSNYNEQFF.

The J gene is TRBJ1-5, the V gene TRBV12-5, with TRBD1 matching 11 bases. CDR1 LGHNT and CDR2 FRNRAP come from the germline V gene. The CDR3 runs to 17 residues. After removal of 0 bases from V and 5 bases from J, the junction contained 6 bases not matched to a gene. DNA of the CDR3: TGTGCTAGTGGTTTGGTAAGGGGACAGGGGGGAGATCAGCCCCAGCATTTT. Translation gives CASGLVRGQGGDQPQHF. Together with reference TRBV12-5 and TRBJ1-5, the CDR3 gives the full variable domain: DARVTQTPRHKVTEMGQEVTMRCQPILGHNTVFWYRQTMMQGLELLAYFRNRAPLDDSGMPKDRFSAEMPDATLATLKIQPSEPRDSAVYFCASGLVRGQGGDQPQHFGDGTRLSIL.

The chain couples TRBV27 to TRBJ1-6; 7 nucleotides agree with TRBD1. J was trimmed by 5 bases and V by 6 bases; bases with no gene match: 19. The length of the CDR3 is 19 residues. The germline V gene encodes CDR1 MNHEY and CDR2 SMNVEV (reference sequence). The CDR3 DNA follows: TGTGCCAGCAGAATAGGGGGCAGGAGAATTTCCGATAATAATTCACCCCTCCACTTT. It translates to CASRIGGRRISDNNSPLHF.

CDR3 in DNA: TGTGCCTGGAGTGTACCATCCCGGTTTTCGGGCTACACCTTC. It yields the protein CAWSVPSRFSGYTF. V is TRBV30 and J is TRBJ1-2; D not resolved. The CDR3 runs 14 residues. V gave up 0 bases and J gave up 8 bases, with 16 bases separating them. The germline V gene encodes CDR1 GTSNPN and CDR2 SVGIG (reference sequence).